The text below deals with one T cell receptor (beta chain). The antigen this receptor binds is unknown. No much larger clonotype is one base removed from it; base qualities were not supplied. Genomic DNA was isolated from the sorted cells so that the TCRbeta CDR3 region could be sequenced. The immunoSEQ Assay was used for sequencing of TCRbeta CDR3 regions. TCRdb provides this immuneACCESS table in a form limited to in-frame rearrangements. Some clones are lacking; in checked studies, under half of them reflect an unresolved V gene, and why the rest are absent is not known. The sample table holds 20,000 to 25,000 clones, of which 80% to 90% were seen once. The top ten clonotypes cover less than 20% of the sample. The CDR3, cysteine through phenylalanine, is 15 amino acids long. Just the 45-base CDR3 DNA is kept, in frame starting at base 1. CDR1 is given as MNHEY and CDR2 as SVGAGI, both from the germline V gene.

This specimen belongs to a study of OX40 agonist ivuxolimab in advanced cancers. Describing the broader study: Ivuxolimab was an agonistic, fully human IgG2 monoclonal antibody directed against OX40 (CD134), a costimulatory receptor. Of the roughly 51 dose-escalation patients, hepatocellular carcinoma was present in around 19, melanoma in roughly 15, renal cell carcinoma in 9 and head and neck cancer in 9. The paper reports the monotherapy dose-escalation portion (N of about 56 patients) of the phase I ivuxolimab trial. Partial responses occurred in three dose-escalation patients, of whom one had hepatocellular carcinoma and two had cutaneous melanoma. Intravenous ivuxolimab was administered to patients every 2 weeks at six dose levels: 0.01, 0.1, 0.3, 1.5, 3 and 10 mg/kg. Prior anti-PD-1, anti-PD-L1 or anti-CTLA-4 therapy was permitted, and checkpoint inhibitors had been received by about 44% of dose-escalation patients. The dose-escalation cohort was roughly 87% male with a mean age of approximately 59 years, ranging from about 23 to 85. Peripheral TCRbeta sequencing aimed to test whether ivuxolimab altered TCR sequence diversity and caused clonal T-cell expansion. Points the paper makes about the study in general: In partial responders in the 0.1-3.0 mg/kg groups, normalized peripheral clonal expansion was found to be among the lowest, especially among CD8+ T cells. At doses of 0.1 to 3.0 mg/kg, clonal expansion of both CD4+ and CD8+ T cells in blood was seen between baseline and week 6. Low levels of normalized T-cell clonal expansion were also seen in some nonresponding patients. The antigen specificity of the clonally expanded peripheral T cells was not determined. On average, CD8+ T cells showed more expanded clones than CD4+ T cells after ivuxolimab.

The trial excluded patients who had a history of autoimmune disease or were on systemic immunosuppression. Peripheral blood for TCR sequencing was drawn from every dose cohort at baseline, at cycle 4 day 1 and at cycle 7 day 1. Samples came from an open-label, multicenter, first-in-human phase I dose-escalation trial of ivuxolimab. Adults with locally advanced or metastatic melanoma, renal cell, hepatocellular, or head and neck squamous cell carcinoma were enrolled in the trial. Before TCR sequencing, CD4+ and CD8+ T cells were separately sorted from peripheral blood. Sequences were derived from CD4+ or CD8+ T cells sorted from blood, sampled in a trial of the OX40 agonist ivuxolimab. This receptor was taken from an adult with an advanced solid tumor such as melanoma, head and neck, liver or kidney cancer. The chain links TRBV6-5 with TRBJ2-5; the best D guess is TRBD2, with 6 bases matching. Judging by the DNA end, TRBJ2-7 fits better; the J call may be wrong. The CDR3 reads CASRLGLATTYEQYF. The sequenced DNA is TGTGCCAGCAGGCTCGGTCTAGCGACTACCTACGAGCAGTACTTC.